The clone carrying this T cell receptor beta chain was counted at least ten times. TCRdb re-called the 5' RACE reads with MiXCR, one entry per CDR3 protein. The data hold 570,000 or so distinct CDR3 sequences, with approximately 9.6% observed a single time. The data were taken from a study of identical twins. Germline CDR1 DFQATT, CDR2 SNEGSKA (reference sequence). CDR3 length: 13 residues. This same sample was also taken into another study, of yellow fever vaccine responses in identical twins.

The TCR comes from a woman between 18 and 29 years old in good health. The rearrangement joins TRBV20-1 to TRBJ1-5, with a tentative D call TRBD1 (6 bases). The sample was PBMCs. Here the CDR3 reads CGWDTGFGQPQHF. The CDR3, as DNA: TGCGGGTGGGATACAGGGTTTGGTCAGCCCCAGCATTTT.